This TCR beta chain is from a study of beta chain features in type 1 diabetes. Every isolated RNA sample was fully reverse transcribed, so sequencing captured expressed TCRB transcripts. Reads from naive, central memory and regulatory T cell samples averaged about 3.57 million. Profiled with immunoSEQ multiplex PCR; TCRdb holds only in-frame clones, not every one. The sample has under 250,000 clones; 9.5% to 13% are singletons. Study-level findings and limits: Whether HLA type influences TCRB rearrangement remained unresolved here. Patients' naive, central memory and Treg TCRB repertoires seemed closer to one another than those of healthy donors. Type 1 diabetes patients had moderately but significantly shorter TCRB CDR3s in all four CD4+ subsets.

This clone was counted a few times. Its target is not known. Per the germline V gene, CDR1 is SEHNR and CDR2 is FQNEAQ (reference sequence). The V gene lost 5 bases and the J gene lost 0 bases, with 17 bases spanning the gap. The CDR3 is made up of 17 amino acids. The sequenced sample consisted of central memory CD4+ T cells from blood. The origin of this receptor is a man aged 18 to 30 in good health. This chain uses TRBV7-9 with TRBJ1-3; D remains unclear. As DNA, the CDR3 is TGTGCCAGCAGCCCCCTGAGTGGCAGGCGCTCTGGAAACACCATATATTTT. It is translated as CASSPLSGRRSGNTIYF.